These 14 T cell receptor beta chains share one sample of origin, sequenced in a study of blood T cell repertoires in COVID-19. Clones were sequenced by immunoSEQ multiplex PCR, and TCRdb holds only the in-frame ones, with some missing. The sample lists about 180,000 clones, more than 80% occurring once. Material for sequencing was peripheral blood. The origin of the receptors is a human donor in a cohort sampled during active COVID-19.

The rearrangement links TRBV19 to TRBJ2-3, with D possibly being TRBD1 (7 bases). Trimming removed 6 bases from V and 2 bases from J, with 15 bases in between. The CDR3 spans 15 residues. CDR1 and CDR2 from the germline V gene are LNHDA and SQIVND (reference sequence). DNA for the CDR3: TGTGCCAGTAGCGGAGGGGACAGACCCACAGATACGCAGTATTTT. It codes for CASSGGDRPTDTQYF.

The V gene is TRBV27, the J gene TRBJ1-5; the D is unclear. This CDR3 has 13 residues. V lost 5 bases and J lost 1, with 6 bases in between. Germline-derived CDR1 and CDR2 are MNHEY and SMNVEV (reference sequence). CDR3 protein: CASSHGSNQPQHF. CDR3 nucleotides: TGTGCCAGCAGTCACGGGAGCAATCAGCCCCAGCATTTT.

In this sample, this clone turned up a few times. The chain has TRBV27 and TRBJ2-2; 10 nucleotides match TRBD1. This CDR3 region has 17 residues. Losses at the gene ends were 3 bases for V and 5 bases for J; bases not matched to a gene: 9. Per the germline V gene, CDR1 is MNHEY and CDR2 is SMNVEV (reference sequence). The CDR3 protein is CASSFPTGGARTGELFF. The CDR3 nucleotides are TGTGCCAGCAGTTTCCCGACAGGGGGCGCGAGGACCGGGGAGCTGTTTTTT.

The chain carries TRBV7-9 and TRBJ2-6; 11 bases map to TRBD2. CDR3 length: 18 amino acids. The germline gives CDR1 SEHNR, CDR2 FQNEAQ (reference sequence). V gave up 3 bases and J gave up 4 bases; unmatched junction bases: 8. CDR3 sequence (DNA): TGTGCCAGCAGCTTTAGCGGGGGGGCCAGAGTCGGGGCCAACGTCCTGACTTTC. Residues: CASSFSGGARVGANVLTF. Supplemented by reference TRBV7-9 and TRBJ2-6, the full variable domain reads DTGVSQNPRHKITKRGQNVTFRCDPISEHNRLYWYRQTLGQGPEFLTYFQNEAQLEKSRLLSDRFSAERPKGSFSTLEIQRTEQGDSAMYLCASSFSGGARVGANVLTFGAGSRLTVL.

This CDR3 is CASSVSGEPYNEQFF. The CDR3 coding sequence is TGTGCCAGCAGCGTAAGCGGGGAACCCTACAATGAGCAGTTCTTC. The V and J genes are TRBV9 and TRBJ2-1, with TRBD2 matching 7 bases. V was clipped by 1 base and J by 2 bases; unmatched bases: 3. This CDR3 is 15 amino acids long. Per germline, CDR1 SGDLS and CDR2 YYNGEE.

V usage is TRBV27 and J usage is TRBJ2-3, with 14 bases matching TRBD2. Per the germline V gene, CDR1 is MNHEY and CDR2 is SMNVEV (reference sequence). The CDR3 has 17 amino acids. The J segment lost 6 bases and the V segment lost 5 bases, leaving 10 bases of the junction unmatched. Here the CDR3 DNA reads TGTGCCAGCAGTCCCGGACTAGCGGGGGGCATACGGGATACGCAGTATTTT. It encodes CASSPGLAGGIRDTQYF.

This clone occurred once. The rearrangement links TRBV7-2 to TRBJ1-6; D remains unclear. The CDR3 loop spans 14 amino acids. V was clipped by 1 base and J by 6 bases, with 7 bases between them. Per the germline V gene, CDR1 is SGHTA and CDR2 is FQGNSA. CDR3 in amino acids: CASSLEQSNSPLHF. CDR3 DNA: TGTGCCAGCAGCTTAGAACAGTCTAATTCACCCCTCCACTTT.

The J gene is TRBJ1-2, the V gene TRBV9; a possible D gene is TRBD1 (6 bases). CDR1 SGDLS and CDR2 YYNGEE come from the germline V gene. Trimming stripped 3 bases from V and 5 bases from J, with 11 bases between. The CDR3 covers 13 residues. CDR3 in amino acids: CASSAGTNYGYTF. The CDR3 DNA is TGTGCCAGCAGCGCCGGGACAAATTATGGCTACACCTTC.

This clone was recorded once. This chain connects TRBV19 to TRBJ2-3; 8 bases line up with TRBD2. The CDR3 runs 15 residues. Germline-derived CDR1 and CDR2 are LNHDA and SQIVND (reference sequence). J gave up 3 bases and V 8 bases, and 10 bases lay outside the gene matches. The CDR3 coding sequence is TGTGCCAGTGCCTGGGGCGGGGGGAAGACAGATACGCAGTATTTT. Its translation: CASAWGGGKTDTQYF.

This chain links TRBV2 with TRBJ1-4, with TRBD1 matching over 8 bases. V shed 4 bases, J shed 7 bases, and the junction held 8 bases outside the gene matches. The CDR3 totals 15 residues. Looked up from germline, CDR1 is SNHLY and CDR2 is FYNNEI. CDR3 nucleotides: TGTGCCAGCAGTGGAGGACAGGGTCGGGGTGAAAAACTGTTTTTT. Amino acid sequence: CASSGGQGRGEKLFF.

The chain couples TRBV5-1 to TRBJ2-7; tentatively, D is TRBD2 (6 bases). This CDR3 region has 15 residues. V shed 4 bases and J shed 7 bases, with 21 bases lying between them. Germline CDR1 SGHRS, CDR2 YFSETQ. CDR3 region: CASSPTLQGAGEQYF. CDR3 DNA sequence: TGCGCCAGCAGCCCGACCTTGCAGGGCGCGGGGGAGCAGTACTTC.

The V and J genes are TRBV7-9 and TRBJ2-2; D unresolved. The V gene lost 4 bases and the J gene lost 4 bases, with 16 bases spanning the gap. The CDR3 loop spans 16 amino acids. Germline CDR1 is SEHNR and CDR2 is FQNEAQ (reference sequence). The CDR3 nucleotides read TGTGCCAGCAGCTACCGAGCCGGGTCGGGCACCGGGGAGCTGTTTTTT. Amino acids: CASSYRAGSGTGELFF. Based on the CDR3 plus reference TRBV7-9 and TRBJ2-2, the full variable domain is DTGVSQNPRHKITKRGQNVTFRCDPISEHNRLYWYRQTLGQGPEFLTYFQNEAQLEKSRLLSDRFSAERPKGSFSTLEIQRTEQGDSAMYLCASSYRAGSGTGELFFGEGSRLTVL.

The CDR3 sequence: CASSQWDTPSQYF. In nucleotides, the CDR3 is TGCGCCAGCAGTCAATGGGACACCCCATCGCAGTACTTC. The chain is built from TRBV23-1 and TRBJ2-7, with D possibly being TRBD1 (6 bases). TRBV23-1 is labeled an ORF, and its function is uncertain. This CDR3 comprises 13 residues. Trimming took off 1 base at V and 9 bases at J, with 13 bases between the two ends.

The genes are TRBV29-1 and TRBJ2-1; weak D call: TRBD1 (6 bases). The V end lost 3 bases, the J end lost 4 bases, and 16 bases lay between the germline ends. Germline V gene sequence: CDR1 SQVTM, CDR2 ANQGSEA. The CDR3 runs 15 residues. The CDR3 loop reads CSVDQRDTRYNEQFF. In DNA form, the CDR3 reads TGCAGCGTTGATCAAAGGGACACAAGGTACAATGAGCAGTTCTTC.